Presented here are 26 T cell receptor beta chains from one specimen sequenced in a study of cytomegalovirus exposure and HLA in healthy donors. Use of 60 Vbeta and 13 Jbeta primers characterized the PCR. Produced via immunoSEQ multiplex PCR; TCRdb's table is partial and in-frame only. The data show about 160,000 clones, roughly four fifths seen once. Material for sequencing was PBMCs. These receptors came from a man aged 55 to 69 in good health and CMV-seronegative.

A note on this clone: Compared with germline, one end of the junction differs, possibly owing to a read error. This sample includes further DNA sequences coding for the same CDR3. The chain has TRBV6-5 and TRBJ2-6; 10 bases agree with TRBD1. Per the germline V gene, CDR1 is MNHEY and CDR2 is SVGAGI. This CDR3 has 14 residues. CDR3 sequence reads: CASRGQGRANVLTF. The CDR3 DNA reads TGTGCCAGCAGGGGACAGGGGAGGGCCAATGTCCTGACTTTC.

This chain uses TRBV5-1 with TRBJ2-5; 7 bases agree with TRBD2. The J call may be faulty, since TRBJ2-7 better matches the DNA end. This CDR3 has 15 amino acids. Looked up from germline, CDR1 is SGHRS and CDR2 is YFSETQ. The CDR3: CASSLYAVTSHEQYF. CDR3 DNA: TGCGCCAGCAGCTTGTACGCGGTGACTAGCCACGAGCAGTACTTC.

The chain joins TRBV11-2 to TRBJ2-5; TRBD1 aligns across 10 bases. CDR1 SGHAT and CDR2 FQNNGV come from the germline V gene. Trimming cost V 6 bases and J 6 bases; bases outside gene matches: 13. The CDR3 contains 16 residues. The chain's CDR3 is CASRSAAGQGGKTQYF. In DNA, the CDR3 is TGTGCCAGCAGATCCGCAGCAGGACAGGGGGGGAAGACCCAGTACTTC.

Note on this clone: This CDR3 is also generated by other DNA sequences in the sample. The rearrangement links TRBV29-1 to TRBJ2-5; 9 bases fit TRBD2. CDR3 length equals 16 residues. The germline V gene has CDR1 SQVTM and CDR2 ANQGSEA. V lost 7 bases to trimming and J lost 2 bases; unmatched junction nucleotides: 14. CDR3 nucleotide sequence: TGCAGCGCTGGAAAAGGGCGGGGGGGTGGACAAGAGACCCAGTACTTC. Protein: CSAGKGRGGGQETQYF.

J is TRBJ2-2 and V is TRBV5-1; the D is unclear. Trimming removed 0 bases at V and 2 bases at J, with 5 bases between. CDR3 length: 14 residues. CDR1 and CDR2 (germline): SGHRS, YFSETQ. Here the CDR3 DNA reads TGCGCCAGCAGCTTGGACATTAACACCGGGGAGCTGTTTTTT. Translation: CASSLDINTGELFF.

Here the CDR3 DNA reads TGTGCCAGCAGTATGGGACAGGGATCTTACGAGCAGTACTTC. It translates to CASSMGQGSYEQYF. V is TRBV28 and J is TRBJ2-7; 9 bases map to TRBD1. V shed 5 bases and J 4 bases; nucleotides not matched to a gene: 6. Per germline, CDR1 MDHEN and CDR2 SYDVKM. This CDR3 region has 14 residues. Full variable domain (rest looked up from reference TRBV28 and TRBJ2-7): DVKVTQSSRYLVKRTGEKVFLECVQDMDHENMFWYRQDPGLGLRLIYFSYDVKMKEKGDIPEGYSVSREKKERFSLILESASTNQTSMYLCASSMGQGSYEQYFGPGTRLTVT.

The J gene is TRBJ2-4, the V gene TRBV19; TRBD2 might be the D (5 bases). V dropped 4 bases and J dropped 3 bases, with 10 bases sitting between them. CDR1 and CDR2 (germline): LNHDA, SQIVND (reference sequence). The CDR3 covers 14 residues. CDR3 bases: TGTGCCAGTAGTAACAGCGGCCTCAAAAACATTCAGTACTTC. Its translation is CASSNSGLKNIQYF.

This chain links TRBV4-1 with TRBJ2-7; a possible D gene is TRBD1 (5 bases). V lost 0 bases, J lost 4 bases, and 13 bases lay in between. CDR3 length: 15 amino acids. The germline V gene encodes CDR1 MGHRA and CDR2 YSYEKL. CDR3 loop: CASSQDRTQIYEQYF. CDR3 sequence (DNA): TGCGCCAGCAGCCAAGATAGGACACAAATATACGAGCAGTACTTC.

This chain uses TRBV2 with TRBJ2-6, with D perhaps matching TRBD2 (5 bases). Looked up from germline, CDR1 is SNHLY and CDR2 is FYNNEI. The CDR3 is 16 amino acids. V was cut by 2 bases and J by 2 bases, with 10 bases left in between. CDR3 region: CASSEQGRAGANVLTF. In nucleotides, the CDR3 is TGTGCCAGCAGTGAACAAGGGCGGGCTGGGGCCAACGTCCTGACTTTC.

The gene calls are TRBV10-1 and TRBJ2-7; 7 bases agree with TRBD1. Germline V gene data show CDR1 as WNHNN and CDR2 as SYGVQD (reference sequence). After removal of 9 bases from V and 0 bases from J, the junction contained 5 bases not matched to a gene. The CDR3 runs to 13 residues. CDR3 DNA: TGCGCCAGAGCGACAGGGATCTCCTACGAGCAGTACTTC. Translating gives CARATGISYEQYF.

The V gene is TRBV10-1, the J gene TRBJ2-1; TRBD1 might be the D (7 bases). V gave up 4 bases and J gave up 2 bases, with 21 bases separating them. CDR1 is WNHNN and CDR2 is SYGVQD in the germline V gene (reference sequence). This CDR3 region has 18 residues. This CDR3 reads CASSGQGRQGGTYNEQFF. The CDR3 DNA sequence: TGCGCCAGCAGTGGACAGGGACGCCAGGGGGGAACCTACAATGAGCAGTTCTTC.

The V and J genes are TRBV5-1 and TRBJ2-7; a weak D match, TRBD1 (5 bases). Germline V gene sequence: CDR1 SGHRS, CDR2 YFSETQ. The CDR3 totals 13 residues. Trimming took 1 base from V and 5 from J, leaving 10 bases between them. The CDR3 region has the DNA TGCGCCAGCAGCTTGCAGGGCCTCGACGAGCAGTACTTC. This encodes CASSLQGLDEQYF.

The chain employs TRBV19 and TRBJ2-5; TRBD2 agrees at 11 bases. V lost 4 bases to trimming and J lost 2 bases; unmatched junction nucleotides: 3. The CDR3 extends over 15 amino acids. Germline CDR1 is LNHDA and CDR2 is SQIVND (reference sequence). The CDR3 loop reads CASSRIAGGQETQYF. DNA for the CDR3: TGTGCCAGTAGTAGAATAGCGGGGGGGCAAGAGACCCAGTACTTC.

A single count supports this clone. V gene TRBV9 combines with J gene TRBJ2-1; TRBD2 matches at 12 bases. The CDR3 has 16 residues. The germline gives CDR1 SGDLS, CDR2 YYNGEE. J gave up 3 bases and V 3 bases, and 4 bases lay outside the gene matches. CDR3 loop: CASSGLAGVDYNEQFF. CDR3 DNA: TGTGCCAGCAGCGGACTAGCGGGAGTAGACTACAATGAGCAGTTCTTC.

This clone turned up a few times. The chain has TRBV7-2 and TRBJ2-2; TRBD2 aligns across 7 bases. CDR3 length equals 16 residues. Per germline, CDR1 SGHTA and CDR2 FQGNSA. V lost 5 bases and J lost 6; bases outside the gene matches: 12. The CDR3 loop reads CASSASQAGAAGELFF. The DNA of the CDR3 is TGTGCCAGCAGCGCTAGTCAGGCGGGAGCGGCCGGGGAGCTGTTTTTT.

Worth noting for this clone: The junction and the germline gene differ at one end; a read error may be behind it. This chain connects TRBV6-6 to TRBJ1-1; D is uncertain. CDR1 and CDR2 from the germline V gene are MNHNY and SVGAGI (reference sequence). The CDR3 has 16 amino acids. The CDR3: CASSDSGRGWGTEAFF. The CDR3 DNA reads as TGTGCCAGCAGTGACTCGGGCCGGGGATGGGGCACTGAAGCTTTCTTT.

The rearrangement links TRBV9 to TRBJ2-3; 8 nucleotides match TRBD1. The length of the CDR3 is 17 residues. Germline CDR1 reads SGDLS; CDR2 reads YYNGEE. V was clipped by 0 bases and J by 2 bases; unmatched bases: 8. CDR3 DNA sequence: TGTGCCAGCAGCGTAGCTACGGGACAGGCCGTCACAGATACGCAGTATTTT. It specifies CASSVATGQAVTDTQYF.

The chain uses TRBV6-1 and TRBJ1-2; D possibly corresponds to TRBD1 (6 bases). This CDR3 spans 15 amino acids. Trimming left V 0 bases short and J 3 bases short, with 11 bases between. Germline assignment: CDR1 MNHNS and CDR2 SASEGT. CDR3 sequence reads: CASSEAPGVYYGYTF. The CDR3 nucleotides read TGTGCCAGCAGTGAAGCGCCAGGGGTTTACTATGGCTACACCTTC.

This clone was picked up a small number of times. The chain is built from TRBV7-2 and TRBJ2-2, with D possibly being TRBD1 (5 bases). The CDR3 is made up of 16 amino acids. The V gene lost 3 bases and the J gene lost 3 bases, with 14 bases spanning the gap. CDR1 is SGHTA, CDR2 FQGNSA, per germline. CDR3 bases: TGTGCCAGCAGCTTCTTCGGCAGGGCGGACACCGGGGAGCTGTTTTTT. This translates into CASSFFGRADTGELFF. The whole variable domain, filled in from reference TRBV7-2 and TRBJ2-2, reads GAGVSQSPSNKVTEKGKDVELRCDPISGHTALYWYRQSLGQGLEFLIYFQGNSAPDKSGLPSDRFSAERTGGSVSTLTIQRTQQEDSAVYLCASSFFGRADTGELFFGEGSRLTVL.

The V call is TRBV7-9, the J call TRBJ2-5; TRBD1 matches 10 bases. Germline V CDR1 and CDR2: SEHNR, FQNEAQ (reference sequence). V dropped 4 bases and J dropped 5; count of bases not matched to a gene: 7. The CDR3 is 15 residues long. CDR3 sequence (DNA): TGTGCCAGCAGCTCGCGACAGGGGGCTTTTGAGACCCAGTACTTC. It codes for CASSSRQGAFETQYF.

The rearrangement uses TRBV5-1 and TRBJ1-2; 8 nucleotides align to TRBD1. The germline gives CDR1 SGHRS, CDR2 YFSETQ. V shed 5 bases and J 8 bases; nucleotides not matched to a gene: 8. The CDR3 is 13 residues long. Here the CDR3 DNA reads TGCGCCAGCAGGACAGGGGCGGGTGACGGCTACACCTTC. Translation: CASRTGAGDGYTF. Complete variable domain (other parts from reference TRBV5-1 and TRBJ1-2): KAGVTQTPRYLIKTRGQQVTLSCSPISGHRSVSWYQQTPGQGLQFLFEYFSETQRNKGNFPGRFSGRQFSNSRSEMNVSTLELGDSALYLCASRTGAGDGYTFGSGTRLTVV.

This rearrangement joins TRBV29-1 to TRBJ1-5, with 8 bases aligning to TRBD1. From germline, CDR1 is SQVTM and CDR2 ANQGSEA. CDR3 length: 14 residues. The V segment lost 5 bases and the J segment 3 bases; nucleotides outside the gene matches: 6. CDR3 nucleotide sequence: TGCAGCGTTCGAACGCAGGGGGCCAATCAGCCCCAGCATTTT. Translated, it gives CSVRTQGANQPQHF.

The CDR3 DNA follows: TGTGCCAGCAGCCTTGGGACTAGCGGGAGGTCAGATACGCAGTATTTT. Its translation: CASSLGTSGRSDTQYF. The J gene is TRBJ2-3, the V gene TRBV14; the match to TRBD2 covers 15 bases. The trim removed 4 bases at V and 4 bases at J, leaving 3 bases unmatched. This CDR3 contains 16 residues. Germline assignment: CDR1 SGHDN and CDR2 FVKESK.

The chain combines TRBV27 with TRBJ1-2, with 9 bases aligning to TRBD1. V lost 0 bases and J lost 4; bases outside the gene matches: 3. Germline V gives CDR1 MNHEY, CDR2 SMNVEV (reference sequence). CDR3 size: 15 residues. The chain's CDR3 is CASSLSGQGPYGYTF. The CDR3 DNA reads TGTGCCAGCAGTTTATCGGGACAGGGCCCCTATGGCTACACCTTC.

V gene TRBV5-1 combines with J gene TRBJ1-1, with D tentatively TRBD1 (6 bases). The CDR3 sequence is 16 residues long. Per the germline V gene, CDR1 is SGHRS and CDR2 is YFSETQ. The V end lost 5 bases, the J end lost 0 bases, and 17 bases lay between the germline ends. The CDR3 nucleotides are TGCGCCAGCAGTTGGGGGGGCGGGTCTCTGAACACTGAAGCTTTCTTT. Translating gives CASSWGGGSLNTEAFF.

The rearrangement joins TRBV7-2 to TRBJ2-5, with D possibly being TRBD1 (6 bases). Germline CDR1 SGHTA, CDR2 FQGNSA. The CDR3 consists of 15 residues. Trimming took 5 bases from V and 2 from J, leaving 15 bases between them. The CDR3 region is CASSTQGSLQETQYF. The CDR3 DNA is TGTGCCAGCAGCACACAGGGTTCGCTACAAGAGACCCAGTACTTC.